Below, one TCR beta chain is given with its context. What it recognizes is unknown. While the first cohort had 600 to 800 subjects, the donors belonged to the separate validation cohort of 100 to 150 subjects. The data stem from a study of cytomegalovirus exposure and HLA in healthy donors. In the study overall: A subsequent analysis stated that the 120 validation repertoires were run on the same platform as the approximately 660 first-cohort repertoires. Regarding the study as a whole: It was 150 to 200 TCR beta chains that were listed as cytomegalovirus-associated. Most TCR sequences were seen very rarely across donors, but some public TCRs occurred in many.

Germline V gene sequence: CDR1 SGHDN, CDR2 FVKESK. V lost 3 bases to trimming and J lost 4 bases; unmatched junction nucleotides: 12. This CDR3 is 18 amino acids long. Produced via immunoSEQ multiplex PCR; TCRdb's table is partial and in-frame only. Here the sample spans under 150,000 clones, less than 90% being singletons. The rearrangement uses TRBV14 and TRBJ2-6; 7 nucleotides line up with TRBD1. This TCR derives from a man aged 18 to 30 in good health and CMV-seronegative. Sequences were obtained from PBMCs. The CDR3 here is CASSHRLGQRSGANVLTF. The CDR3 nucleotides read TGTGCCAGCAGCCATCGTCTGGGACAGAGATCCGGGGCCAACGTCCTGACTTTC.